This is a list of T cell receptor beta chains from one sample in a study of T cells in Graves' hyperthyroidism and ophthalmopathy. TCRdb re-analysed the multiplex PCR reads in MiXCR, keeping a single row per CDR3 protein. The data hold about 620,000 distinct CDR3 sequences, with 15% to 20% observed a single time. Sequencing was done on a sample of blood. Every receptor here comes from a woman aged 25-40 years with Graves' hyperthyroidism. The CDR3 runs from the conserved cysteine through the conserved F or W. D genes are given only for firm matches. Rows give clone size only sometimes, using once, few, many, or a class for an expanded clone.

v_gene	abundance	len	d_gene	j_gene	CDR3aa	CDR3nt
TRBV11-2	NA	13	TRBD2	TRBJ2-3	CASTSGSADTQYF	TGTGCCAGCACCAGCGGGAGTGCAGATACGCAGTATTTT
TRBV18	many	13	NA	TRBJ1-1	CASSGGGGTEAFF	TGTGCCAGCTCAGGGGGGGGCGGCACTGAAGCTTTCTTT
TRBV9	few	14	NA	TRBJ1-5	CASSVDGGPQPQHF	TGTGCCAGCAGCGTAGATGGAGGGCCCCAGCCCCAGCATTTT
TRBV6-2/TRBV6-3	NA	14	NA	TRBJ2-3	CASSPSPGTDTQYF	TGTGCCAGCAGTCCCTCCCCGGGAACAGATACGCAGTATTTT
TRBV6-2/TRBV6-3	NA	17	TRBD2	TRBJ2-3	CASRGASGRARADTQYF	TGTGCCAGCAGGGGAGCCAGCGGGAGGGCCAGGGCAGATACGCAGTATTTT
TRBV25-1	NA	13	NA	TRBJ1-1	CASSEPPHTEAFF	TGTGCCAGCAGCGAGCCCCCACACACTGAAGCTTTCTTT
TRBV3-1	many	13	NA	TRBJ2-1	CASSQTSLNEQFF	TGTGCCAGCAGCCAAACTAGTTTAAATGAGCAGTTCTTC
TRBV20-1	NA	15	NA	TRBJ2-6	CSARMQSSGANVLTF	TGCAGTGCTAGGATGCAATCCTCTGGGGCCAACGTCCTGACTTTC
TRBV28	many	16	TRBD1	TRBJ1-1	CASSSGGTGGVLEAFF	TGTGCCAGCAGTTCCGGTGGGACAGGGGGCGTTCTCGAAGCTTTCTTT
TRBV6-1	NA	15	NA	TRBJ2-5	CASSTGLLQGETQYF	TGTGCCAGCAGCACGGGACTACTCCAGGGGGAGACCCAGTACTTC
TRBV28	many	12	NA	TRBJ1-1	CASSLRTSKAFF	TGTGCCAGCAGTTTACGAACTAGTAAAGCTTTCTTT
TRBV14	few	13	NA	TRBJ2-1	CASSPLEWAKQFF	TGTGCCAGCAGCCCCCTGGAATGGGCGAAGCAGTTCTTC
TRBV20-1	NA	13	NA	TRBJ1-2	CSAEGQQYYGYTF	TGCAGTGCTGAAGGACAGCAATACTATGGCTACACCTTC
TRBV27	NA	12	NA	TRBJ2-1	CASSSLGLSRFF	TGTGCCAGCAGTTCCCTGGGACTGTCCCGGTTCTTC
TRBV5-1	many	13	NA	TRBJ2-7	CASSRDGQLEQYF	TGCGCCAGCAGCCGGGACGGCCAGTTGGAGCAGTACTTC
TRBV4-3	NA	15	NA	TRBJ2-3	CASSQDYRGTDTQYF	TGCGCCAGCAGCCAAGATTACAGGGGCACAGATACGCAGTATTTT
TRBV20-1	NA	13	NA	TRBJ1-5	CSATRTANQPQHF	TGCAGTGCTACCCGGACGGCCAATCAGCCCCAGCATTTT
TRBV9	many	15	TRBD2	TRBJ2-1	CASSGGAGGLDEQFF	TGTGCCAGCAGCGGCGGGGCGGGAGGGCTCGATGAGCAGTTCTTC
TRBV28	many	15	NA	TRBJ1-2	CASSLNQGMGYGYTF	TGTGCCAGCAGTTTAAATCAGGGAATGGGCTATGGCTACACCTTC
TRBV20-1	many	13	TRBD1	TRBJ2-2	CSAGDRVTGELFF	TGCAGTGCGGGGGACAGGGTCACCGGGGAGCTGTTTTTT
TRBV7-9	few	18	TRBD2	TRBJ2-7	CASSLMGLAGRGSYEQYF	TGTGCCAGCAGCTTGATGGGACTAGCGGGAAGAGGGTCCTACGAGCAGTACTTC
TRBV6-4	NA	13	NA	TRBJ2-2	CASSARGAGELFF	TGTGCCAGCAGTGCTAGGGGAGCCGGGGAGCTGTTTTTT
TRBV5-1	many	14	NA	TRBJ1-1	CASSLSSSSTEAFF	TGCGCCAGCAGCTTGAGCAGCTCAAGCACTGAAGCTTTCTTT
TRBV3-1	many	13	NA	TRBJ2-3	CASSQGGGDTQYF	TGTGCCAGCAGCCAAGGGGGTGGAGATACGCAGTATTTT
TRBV20-1	once	12	NA	TRBJ2-7	CSARDWGSEQYF	TGCAGTGCTAGAGATTGGGGAAGCGAGCAGTACTTC
TRBV28	many	13	NA	TRBJ1-5	CASSLVGHQPQHF	TGTGCCAGCAGTTTAGTCGGGCATCAGCCCCAGCATTTT
TRBV7-7	many	13	NA	TRBJ1-1	CASSSDTNTEAFF	TGTGCTAGCAGCTCGGACACGAACACTGAAGCTTTCTTT